This T cell receptor beta chain was identified in a study of T-cell reconstitution after alpha-beta-depleted transplantation in children. As it was prepared, the TCRbeta library received unique molecular identifiers. Using its own MiXCR run on the PCR reads, TCRdb lists one record per CDR3 protein. The sample has around 410,000 distinct CDR3 sequences; roughly 11% are singletons. There are 19 residues in the CDR3. Trimming removed 4 bases at V and 6 bases at J, with 28 bases between. Per the germline V gene, CDR1 is SGHVS and CDR2 is FQNEAQ. The specimen was PBMCs from the stem cell graft donor, collected from the stem cell graft. The chain joins TRBV7-8 to TRBJ2-1, with a weak D call TRBD1 (6 bases). The sequence was obtained from a human donor who donated a stem cell graft to a child with acute myeloid leukemia. CDR3 loop: CASSSRQRYPGQPVNEQFF. CDR3 bases: TGTGCCAGCAGCTCTCGACAGCGTTATCCGGGACAACCCGTCAATGAGCAGTTCTTC.